The 6 T cell receptor beta chains below were found in one sample sequenced in a study of T cell responses to AZD1222 COVID-19 vaccine. The assay was immunoSEQ multiplex PCR, and TCRdb's table has in-frame clones only and misses some. The sample lists 120,000 to 150,000 clones, 92% occurring once. Sequencing used peripheral blood, obtained on day 0 of AZD1222 vaccination. The receptors come from an adult in good health.

This clone was picked up one time. The rearrangement links TRBV5-4 to TRBJ1-1; a weak D match, TRBD1 (5 bases). This CDR3 comprises 15 residues. Trimming pared 3 bases from V and 0 bases from J, leaving 12 bases between. Germline V gene lookup returns CDR1 SGHNT and CDR2 YYREEE (reference sequence). The CDR3, as DNA: TGTGCCAGCAGCTCCGCTCCAGGGCTGAACACTGAAGCTTTCTTT. Its translation: CASSSAPGLNTEAFF.

V and J are TRBV6-5 and TRBJ1-2; a weak D match, TRBD1 (6 bases). V was trimmed by 6 bases and J by 5 bases, leaving 13 bases between them. The CDR3 sequence is 13 residues long. The germline CDR1 and CDR2 sequences are MNHEY and SVGAGI. In DNA form, the CDR3 reads TGTGCCAGCAGACCAGCAGGGGAGTATGGCTACACCTTC. It specifies CASRPAGEYGYTF.

CDR3 loop: CASSLAGGSNEKLFF. In nucleotides, the CDR3 is TGTGCCAGCAGCTTGGCCGGGGGTTCCAATGAAAAACTGTTTTTT. The rearrangement links TRBV5-8 to TRBJ1-4, with TRBD1 as a possible D gene (5 bases). CDR1 and CDR2 (germline): SGHTS, YDEGEE. This CDR3 has 15 residues. Trimming took 0 bases from V and 5 from J, leaving 11 bases between them.

This chain connects TRBV13 to TRBJ1-1; a weak D match, TRBD1 (5 bases). Germline CDR1 and CDR2: PRHDT and FYEKMQ (reference sequence). The V end was cut by 2 bases, the J end by 0 bases, with 10 bases between. CDR3 length: 15 residues. The CDR3 loop is CASSLHGTVNTEAFF. The CDR3 bases are TGTGCCAGCAGCTTACACGGGACGGTGAACACTGAAGCTTTCTTT.

V is TRBV30 and J is TRBJ1-6; 9 bases line up with TRBD1. The CDR3 runs to 15 residues. V dropped 0 bases and J dropped 7; count of bases not matched to a gene: 4. Germline CDR1 reads GTSNPN; CDR2 reads SVGIG (reference sequence). CDR3 region: CAWSVLGQGNSPLHF. CDR3 in DNA: TGTGCCTGGAGTGTACTCGGACAGGGGAATTCACCCCTCCACTTT.

The chain links TRBV7-3 to TRBJ2-6; D gene ambiguous. Trimming removed 3 bases from V and 4 bases from J, with 10 bases in between. Germline V gene sequence: CDR1 SGHTA, CDR2 FQGTGA. CDR3 length: 15 amino acids. The CDR3 DNA follows: TGTGCCAGCAGCTTTCCTGGGGTCGGGGCCAACGTCCTGACTTTC. Its protein is CASSFPGVGANVLTF.